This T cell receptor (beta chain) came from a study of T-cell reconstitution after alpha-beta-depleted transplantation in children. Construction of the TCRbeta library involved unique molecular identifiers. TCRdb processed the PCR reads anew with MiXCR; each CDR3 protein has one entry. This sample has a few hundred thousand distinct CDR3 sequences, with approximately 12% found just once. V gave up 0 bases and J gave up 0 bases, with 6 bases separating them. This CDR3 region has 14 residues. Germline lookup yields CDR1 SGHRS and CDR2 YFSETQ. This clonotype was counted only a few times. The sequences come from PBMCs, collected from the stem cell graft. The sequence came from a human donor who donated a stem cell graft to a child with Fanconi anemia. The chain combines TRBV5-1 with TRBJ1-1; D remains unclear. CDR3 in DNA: TGCGCCAGCAGCTTGGACCTGGTGAACACTGAAGCTTTCTTT. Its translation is CASSLDLVNTEAFF.